This record concerns one T cell receptor beta chain sequence. The CDR3 extends over 14 amino acids. Trimming cost V 3 bases and J 10 bases; bases outside gene matches: 8. Looked up from germline, CDR1 is DFQATT and CDR2 is SNEGSKA (reference sequence). This entry comes from a study of T cells in Graves' hyperthyroidism and ophthalmopathy. TCR beta CDR3 sequences were amplified from RNA transcripts. Initially, a first-round RT-PCR of the TCR CDR3 employed the HTBI primer set. TCRdb independently ran MiXCR on the multiplex PCR reads; one entry per CDR3 protein. The sample has under 550,000 distinct CDR3 sequences; roughly 15% are singletons. Researchers defined stable Graves' hyperthyroidism as no ophthalmopathy progression within 18 months. Fresh 10 ml peripheral blood yielded PBMCs.

The sequenced sample was blood. The sequence was collected from a woman under 30 with Graves' hyperthyroidism. The chain uses TRBV20-1 and TRBJ1-4; TRBD1 aligns across 10 bases. The DNA of the CDR3 is TGCAGTGCTAGTTCCGGGACAGGGGCACGAAAACTGTTTTTT. This sequence encodes CSASSGTGARKLFF.